Detailed here is one TCR beta chain. What antigen it recognizes has not been identified. Base-call qualities are not available, and no considerably larger clone is one nucleotide away. These data are taken from a study of cytomegalovirus exposure and HLA in healthy donors (dated by TCRdb to the late 2010s). Turning to the overall study: An earlier analysis of 550 to 700 of the donors reported more than 250 Gb of sequence data and roughly 100 million unique TCR beta sequences from some 180 million T cells. Typing coverage varied by locus: about 620-640 donors for A, B, C, DRB1 and DQB1; more than 500 for DQA1; around 570 for DPA1; fewer than 480 for DPB1. In an earlier analysis of 587 of the donors, high-throughput TCR beta sequencing was used to judge whether each TCR beta V gene segment behaved as functional or pseudogenic. On average, 235,054 unique TCR beta nucleotide sequences were sequenced per donor among 398 genotyped donors of the cohort, with about 17% of those sequences being non-productive. A later analysis re-analyzed previously published TCR beta repertoires from roughly 630 donors and added high-resolution HLA genotyping to study TCR occurrence patterns. All discovery cohort repertoires had been generated using a single sequencing platform. Genome-wide SNP genotypes for about 55% of the roughly 670 donors were used in a later genetic analysis, which treated that subset as a discovery cohort. The later analysis used no new phenotypic data to find candidate immune exposures, relying instead on TCR beta sequences and their occurrence across donors. Around 330 gigabases of sequencing data and 70 million to 95 million unique TCR sequences made up an early release that covered approximately 620 HLA-typed donors. The study used immunosequencing to profile the T cell repertoires of hundreds of subjects and linked those repertoires to cytomegalovirus serostatus. A few DR-DQ haplotypes were handled as single units for association and clustering because linkage in the cohort was strong. To predict cytomegalovirus infection status, the study combined high-throughput TCR immunosequencing, statistical association of individual TCRs with disease status, and machine learning. The aim of the study was to test whether cataloging public T cell receptors could identify signatures of past pathogen exposure. Of the approximately 400 genotyped donors, 65% to 90% fell in the genetic ancestry cluster associated with self-reported Caucasian donors. Donor age, sex, ethnicity and CMV serostatus were compiled together with the repertoire data. Along with the roughly 700-subject first cohort, a separate validation cohort of 120 different subjects was used. HLA typing included class I and class II loci at four-digit resolution. On the study overall, not on this receptor specifically: In a later analysis, several top co-occurrence clusters were reported to appear linked to parvovirus B19, influenza, CMV and Epstein-Barr virus. According to a later genetic analysis, donors in an Asian-associated ancestry cluster had fewer N-insertions in productive TCRs than the approximately 610-donor mean. Because some donors lacked HLA typing at each locus, the association tests relied only on the typed subset. In a later analysis, HLA-associated TCR beta chains were found to be more clonally expanded and to have lower generation probabilities than equally common non-associated chains. In vitro tests confirmed that a few of the cytomegalovirus-associated TCR beta chains recognize cytomegalovirus antigens. The sequencing pipeline was judged likely to have produced a cluster of highly shared sequence variants as a technical artifact. In this cohort, only TCR beta chains were sequenced, and detectable features were limited by the absence of alpha or paired-chain data. While some public TCRs were present in many individuals, most TCR sequences turned up only very rarely across donors. According to a later analysis, TCR association rates differed among HLA loci, with DRB1 alleles showing the most associated TCRs and HLA-C alleles showing the fewest. Because the 87-base-pair reads could not distinguish some IMGT-functional V segments, including TRBV6-2 and TRBV6-3, those segments were excluded. According to the authors, the approach could potentially be generalized to other disease states and immunological phenotypes. A further reported finding was that TCR beta sequences accurately predicted the HLA-A and HLA-B alleles for most subjects in the first cohort. Correlated functional status among segregating V segments might be attributable to linkage disequilibrium, but an unknown experimental factor could not be ruled out. Assigning TCR associations to individual alleles was difficult when HLA alleles, especially DR and DQ, strongly co-occurred. The only immune exposure information available for the cohort was CMV serostatus. In both the original and validation cohorts, the classifier was reported to diagnose cytomegalovirus status with high specificity and sensitivity. Sequencing depth was assumed to be roughly uniform across donors in the presence/absence analyses, though that assumption may not hold. Most CMV-associated TCR beta chains appeared to be HLA-restricted in a later analysis, and the HLA associations seemed to be driven largely by CMV exposure. An association between a missense DCLRE1C variant and V-gene and J-gene trimming of TCR beta chains was found in a later genetic analysis and replicated in an independent cohort. In an earlier analysis of approximately 590 of the donors, most TCR beta V segments appeared in productive rearrangements about 87% or about 30% of the time, broadly matching IMGT annotations. The study listed 164 TCR beta chains as associated with cytomegalovirus. Specific HLA alleles were associated with 18,000 or so TCR beta sequences at a false discovery rate of 0.05 in a later analysis. About 17 rarely observed V segments, including chromosome 9 orphons, were excluded from the earlier analysis of several hundred of the donors because counts were too low.

The cohort was made up of 500 to 850 healthy bone marrow donors. At the time of sampling, all cohort members were nominally healthy, though unrecorded immune exposures were likely present. The donor tested CMV seronegative, placing the donor among the approximately 400 seronegative members of the cohort. Each donor provided a peripheral blood sample, and peripheral blood mononuclear cells were used for TCR beta sequencing. The Qiagen DNeasy Blood Extraction Kit was used to extract genomic DNA from the blood cell samples. Trimming removed 5 bases from V and 2 bases from J, leaving 10 bases between the germline ends. The germline V gene supplies CDR1 MNHNS and CDR2 SASEGT. From the cysteine up to the phenylalanine, the CDR3 has a length of 13 residues. Of the read, only the CDR3 DNA is kept; its 39 bases are in frame from base 1. The protocol used for the library was the immunoSEQ multiplex PCR assay. A mixture of 60 forward primers for TCR Vbeta segments and 13 reverse primers for TCR Jbeta segments was used in the multiplex PCR. Amplification of the CDR3 region of rearranged TCR beta genes was performed with a multiplex PCR assay on genomic DNA. Amplified TCR beta libraries were sequenced as 87-base-pair reads on the Illumina HiSeq System. Per the source publication's procedure: A later analysis tallied roughly 76 million unique TCR beta chains across the approximately 670 repertoires, and about 12 million of those chains were shared by two or more donors. Raw reads were error-corrected and collapsed into unique sequences by a nearest-neighbor algorithm in which closely related sequences were merged to remove PCR and sequencing errors. Alignment of CDR3 sequences to IMGT reference sequences was used to assign V, D and J gene segments. For a sequence to be retained, at least a six-nucleotide match to both a V gene segment and a J gene segment was required. Rearrangements were called productive when the CDR3 lacked stop codons and stayed in frame with V and J; all others were non-productive. Following IMGT convention, CDR3 was defined as the stretch from the second conserved V-encoded cysteine up to the conserved J-encoded phenylalanine. The earlier analysis of some 600 of the donors excluded sequences that lacked an unambiguous match to a single V gene segment. An earlier analysis of roughly 590 of the donors called V segments functional above 56.7% productive rearrangements and segregating when the between-donor standard deviation exceeded 5%. A statistical classification framework was developed to diagnose cytomegalovirus status using the catalog of TCR beta chain sequences. A later analysis assigned V and J genes by comparing TCR nucleotide sequences with IMGT/GENE-DB human TR gene sequences. Using the TCRdist pipeline, a later analysis assigned CDR3 sequences along with most-parsimonious VDJ recombination scenarios. In a later analysis, each TCR beta chain was defined by its CDR3 amino acid sequence together with its V-gene family, and reads without a unique V-gene family were excluded. In a later analysis, fewer than 600 highly shared, low-generation-probability nucleotide sequences were removed to address suspected cross-contamination and a sequencing artifact. In a later analysis, a clonal expansion index was calculated for each public chain from normalized within-repertoire ranks of inferred template counts. In a later analysis, generation probabilities were computed using a VDJ recombination model fitted to out-of-frame rearrangements, and the results were checked against IGoR. Hypergeometric tests were used in a later analysis to score TCR-TCR, TCR-HLA and TCR-CMV co-occurrence, with a repertoire-size bias correction applied to the TCR pairs. In a later analysis, false discovery rates were estimated by permuting HLA or CMV assignments 20 times. In a later analysis, co-occurring TCRs were grouped using DBSCAN, with TCRdist sequence similarity added in when clustering inside HLA-allele-positive subsets. For co-occurrence clustering, repertoires with fewer than 30,000 or more than 120,000 public chains were excluded, along with five repertoires with anomalous nucleotide sharing. TCRdb carries this immuneACCESS record with in-frame sequences only. Its versions omit some clonotypes, under half of them owing to an unresolved V gene in the studies checked, with the rest unexplained. The DNA was the basis for D and trimming; V, J and clone size are from that table. The sample yields 130,000 to 150,000 clones; roughly 78% were counted once. Of the sample, approximately 2.1% is held by the ten largest clones.

The receptor was derived from a man aged 25 to 45 in good health and CMV-seronegative. Sequenced: PBMCs. The chain couples TRBV6-1 to TRBJ2-7, with TRBD2 tentatively as D gene (5 bases match). CDR3 reads: CASSRTLAYEQYF. The DNA is TGTGCCAGCAGTCGGACTTTGGCCTACGAGCAGTACTTC.